The 18 T cell receptor beta chains below all came from one sample that was sequenced in a study of T cells in Graves' hyperthyroidism and ophthalmopathy. Regions amplified from RNA transcripts were the TCR beta CDR3 regions. HTBI primers drove first-round RT-PCR of the TCR CDR3. MiXCR was run by TCRdb on the multiplex PCR reads, yielding one entry per CDR3 protein. The sample yields around 300,000 distinct CDR3 sequences, roughly an eighth seen once. The sequencing sample was made of blood. The origin of the receptors is a middle-aged woman with Graves' hyperthyroidism.

This clonotype has a count of ten or more. CDR3 loop: CASSPTGVAEAFF. The CDR3 DNA reads TGTGCCAGCTCACCAACCGGGGTTGCGGAAGCTTTCTTT. The chain recombines TRBV18 with TRBJ1-1; no clear D. The CDR3 covers 13 residues. Germline CDR1 and CDR2: KGHSH and LQKENI. The V end was cut by 2 bases, the J end by 8 bases, with 12 bases between.

In its sample, this clonotype was seen many times. The chain joins TRBV12-3 or TRBV12-4 to TRBJ1-4; the D is unclear. The CDR3 covers 16 residues. Trimming removed 1 base from V and 4 bases from J, with 13 bases in between. The CDR3 loop is CASSLVGGEDNEKLFF. Written as DNA, the CDR3 is TGTGCCAGCAGTTTAGTGGGAGGAGAGGATAATGAAAAACTGTTTTTT.

This clonotype was detected many times. J is TRBJ1-1 and V is TRBV11-2; 7 positions agree with TRBD1. The CDR3 consists of 16 residues. Germline assignment: CDR1 SGHAT and CDR2 FQNNGV. The J segment lost 2 bases and the V segment lost 1 base, leaving 7 bases of the junction unmatched. The chain's CDR3 is CASSLVRTGRNTEAFF. Written as DNA, the CDR3 is TGTGCCAGCAGCTTAGTTCGGACAGGACGAAACACTGAAGCTTTCTTT.

At least ten counts were recorded for this clonotype. This rearrangement joins TRBV12-3 or TRBV12-4 to TRBJ1-2; no clear D. The CDR3 is 11 residues long. Trimming stripped 1 base from V and 6 bases from J, with 3 bases between. CDR3 bases: TGTGCCAGCAGTTTAGGTGATGGCTACACCTTC. Its translation is CASSLGDGYTF.

The table lists this clonotype with many counts. V usage is TRBV3-1 and J usage is TRBJ2-7, with TRBD1 as a possible D gene (5 bases). In germline, CDR1 is LGHDT, CDR2 YNNKEL (reference sequence). The germline V and J ends were trimmed by 3 bases and 9 bases, with 18 bases remaining between them. The CDR3 is 14 residues long. CDR3 residues: CASSQGQGKSGQYF. CDR3 nucleotide sequence: TGTGCCAGCAGCCAGGGGCAGGGAAAATCTGGGCAGTACTTC.

The chain couples TRBV5-8 to TRBJ2-3; possible D gene TRBD2, 5 bases. V dropped 3 bases and J dropped 11 bases, with 16 bases sitting between them. The CDR3 contains 13 residues. The germline V gene has CDR1 SGHTS and CDR2 YDEGEE. The CDR3 loop reads CASSSPGLYKQYF. The DNA of the CDR3 is TGTGCCAGCAGCTCCCCGGGATTGTATAAGCAGTATTTT.

V gene TRBV5-4 combines with J gene TRBJ2-5; 14 bases line up with TRBD2. Germline CDR1 and CDR2: SGHNT and YYREEE (reference sequence). The CDR3 runs 16 residues. The junction had 5 bases not matched to a gene; V was cut back by 3 bases and J by 4 bases. The CDR3 sequence: CASSWGLAGATETQYF. CDR3 coding DNA: TGTGCCAGCAGCTGGGGACTAGCGGGAGCTACAGAGACCCAGTACTTC.

This clonotype was seen at least ten times. This chain joins TRBV28 and TRBJ2-1; 12 bases match TRBD2. The CDR3 runs 15 residues. The J segment lost 9 bases and the V segment lost 5 bases, leaving 8 bases of the junction unmatched. CDR1 is MDHEN, CDR2 SYDVKM, per germline. This CDR3 is CASSGTSGRRVEQFF. CDR3 bases: TGTGCCAGCAGTGGAACTAGCGGGAGGAGGGTTGAGCAGTTCTTC.

This clonotype was counted a few times. The chain has TRBV6-5 and TRBJ1-3; D call uncertain. This CDR3 is built from 17 residues. Trimming took 2 bases from V and 0 from J, leaving 14 bases between them. The germline CDR1 and CDR2 sequences are MNHEY and SVGAGI. The CDR3 DNA reads TGTGCCAGCAGTTACGGGTTCGGCTCCGACTCTGGAAACACCATATATTTT. Translation gives CASSYGFGSDSGNTIYF.

This clonotype has ten or more counts. The chain is built from TRBV28 and TRBJ2-7; possible D gene TRBD1, 5 bases. V was pared by 4 bases and J by 0 bases, with 16 bases between. This CDR3 is built from 16 residues. The germline V gene has CDR1 MDHEN and CDR2 SYDVKM. CDR3 sequence reads: CASSSSIAGPSYEQYF. CDR3 in DNA: TGTGCCAGCAGTTCGTCTATCGCAGGGCCCTCCTACGAGCAGTACTTC.

For this clonotype: With a much larger clone just one base away, this may be a read error. V gene TRBV15 combines with J gene TRBJ1-1; the D gene is possibly TRBD1 (5 bases). CDR1 is LNHNV, CDR2 YYDKDF, per germline (reference sequence). This CDR3 is 15 amino acids long. The CDR3 here is CATNRDRAGDTEAFF. CDR3 nucleotides: TGTGCCACCAACAGAGATCGGGCGGGGGACACTGAAGCTTTCTTT.

The DNA of the CDR3 is TGTGCCAGCAGTACCGGGACTAGCGGGAGTAAGTTCTTC. It is translated as CASSTGTSGSKFF. The V gene is TRBV12-3 or TRBV12-4, the J gene TRBJ2-1, with TRBD2 matching 14 bases. J lost 14 bases, V lost 5 bases, and 5 bases had no gene match. The length of the CDR3 is 13 residues.

This clonotype was found a few times. V gene TRBV5-1 combines with J gene TRBJ2-3; TRBD1 aligns across 8 bases. V shed 2 bases, J shed 4 bases, and the junction held 6 bases outside the gene matches. This CDR3 has 15 amino acids. CDR1 is SGHRS and CDR2 is YFSETQ in the germline V gene. The CDR3 loop is CASSFAGGAADTQYF. The CDR3 region has the DNA TGCGCCAGCAGCTTTGCAGGGGGCGCGGCAGATACGCAGTATTTT.

Of note for this clonotype: This may come from a read error, since a much larger clone is one base off. This is likely a read error, given that the CDR3 carries no conserved phenylalanine or tryptophan at its end. This rearrangement joins TRBV27 to TRBJ2-3; perhaps D is TRBD1 or TRBD2 (5 bases each). This CDR3 is 16 amino acids long. The V gene's germline CDR1 is MNHEY and CDR2 SMNVEV (reference sequence). Trimming shortened V by 8 bases and J by 4 bases, and 22 bases separated the two germline ends. The CDR3 DNA follows: TGTGCCAGCTCGGACACCCCGGGGATTGGTTCAGATACGCAGTATGTT. As protein: CASSDTPGIGSDTQYV.

This clonotype has a count of ten or more. The V gene is TRBV3-1, the J gene TRBJ2-1; D is ambiguous. V lost 1 base, J lost 5 bases, and 9 bases lay in between. The CDR3 runs 14 residues. Germline assignment: CDR1 LGHDT and CDR2 YNNKEL (reference sequence). In nucleotides, the CDR3 is TGTGCCAGCAGCCAAGTAGGATCCGACAATGAGCAGTTCTTC. Amino acids: CASSQVGSDNEQFF.

Turning to this clonotype: A single base separates this from a much larger clone, so it may be a read error. The chain carries TRBV3-1 and TRBJ2-7, with D possibly being TRBD1 or TRBD2 (5 bases each). Germline values: CDR1 LGHDT, CDR2 YNNKEL (reference sequence). The V end lost 4 bases, the J end lost 5 bases, and 15 bases lay between the germline ends. The CDR3 length is 14 residues. This chain's CDR3 is CASSPWGRENEQYF. CDR3 DNA: TGTGCCAGCAGCCCGTGGGGCAGGGAGAACGAGCAGTACTTC.

This clonotype came up a few times. A much more abundant neighbour one base away suggests this may be a read error. CDR3 sequence: CTSSLGPSSYNEQFF. In DNA form, the CDR3 reads TGTACCAGCAGCCTGGGACCGAGCTCCTACAATGAGCAGTTCTTC. The chain combines TRBV7-6 with TRBJ2-1; D possibly uses TRBD1 or TRBD2 (5 bases each). The CDR3 has 15 amino acids. CDR1 and CDR2 from the germline V gene are SGHVS and FNYEAQ.

The sample holds many counts of this clonotype. V usage is TRBV7-8 and J usage is TRBJ1-2; 10 bases fit TRBD1. J lost 7 bases, V lost 5 bases, and 13 bases had no gene match. Germline V CDR1 and CDR2: SGHVS, FQNEAQ. The CDR3 has 16 amino acids. CDR3 coding DNA: TGTGCCAGCAGCGCTCGTCCCGGGACAGGGGTGGGTGGCTACACCTTC. This encodes CASSARPGTGVGGYTF. The full variable domain, completed using reference TRBV7-8 and TRBJ1-2, is GAGVSQSPRYKVAKRGQDVALRCDPISGHVSLFWYQQALGQGPEFLTYFQNEAQLDKSGLPSDRFFAERPEGSVSTLKIQRTQQEDSAVYLCASSARPGTGVGGYTFGSGTRLTVV.